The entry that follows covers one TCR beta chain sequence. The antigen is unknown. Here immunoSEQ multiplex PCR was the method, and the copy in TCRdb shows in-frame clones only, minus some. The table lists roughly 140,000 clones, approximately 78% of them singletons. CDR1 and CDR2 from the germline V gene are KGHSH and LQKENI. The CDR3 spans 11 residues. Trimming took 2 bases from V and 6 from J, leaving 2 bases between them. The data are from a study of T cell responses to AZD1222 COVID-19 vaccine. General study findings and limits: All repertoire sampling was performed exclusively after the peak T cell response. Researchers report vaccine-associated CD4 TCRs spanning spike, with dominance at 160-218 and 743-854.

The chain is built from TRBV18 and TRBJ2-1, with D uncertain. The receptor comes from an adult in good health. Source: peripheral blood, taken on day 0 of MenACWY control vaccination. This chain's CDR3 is CASSPTNEQFF. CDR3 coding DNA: TGTGCCAGCTCACCAACCAATGAGCAGTTCTTC.